This TCR beta chain was recorded in a study of cytotoxic CD8 clonotypes in ibrutinib-treated CLL. T cells were sequenced at a targeted depth of 1 in 200,000 to 1 in 1 million. The method was immunoSEQ multiplex PCR; TCRdb's version includes in-frame clones alone and lacks a portion of them. The sample carries about 250,000 clones, under 75% recorded once. The input for sequencing was PBMCs, taken after 24 months of ibrutinib treatment. This receptor was taken from a human donor with chronic lymphocytic leukemia.

The DNA for the CDR3 is TGTGCCAGCAGCTTAGCCCTCTACAATGAGCAGTTCTTC. Translation: CASSLALYNEQFF. This chain connects TRBV7-8 to TRBJ2-1; D is uncertain. CDR3 size: 13 residues. CDR1 is SGHVS, CDR2 FQNEAQ, per germline. The V end was cut by 0 bases, the J end by 3 bases, with 3 bases between.